One sample yielded the 20 T cell receptor beta chains listed below, sequenced in a study of blood T cell repertoires in COVID-19. Produced via immunoSEQ multiplex PCR; TCRdb's table is partial and in-frame only. The data contain around 42,000 clones, almost 80% of them singletons. What was sequenced was peripheral blood. The receptors come from an elderly woman with acute or convalescent COVID-19.

The chain couples TRBV28 to TRBJ1-2; 7 bases fit TRBD1. Germline trimming cut 7 bases from V and 4 bases from J; bases unmatched to any gene: 3. The CDR3 sequence is 12 residues long. Germline lookup yields CDR1 MDHEN and CDR2 SYDVKM. CDR3 sequence (DNA): TGTGCCAGCACAGGGGGGTTCTATGGCTACACCTTC. As protein: CASTGGFYGYTF.

The chain employs TRBV7-9 and TRBJ2-1; 7 bases are a match to TRBD2. CDR3 length: 15 residues. V shed 1 base and J 4 bases; nucleotides not matched to a gene: 4. Germline values: CDR1 SEHNR, CDR2 FQNEAQ (reference sequence). The CDR3 DNA is TGTGCCAGCAGCTTAGACGGGAGGCTTTACAATGAGCAGTTCTTC. It encodes CASSLDGRLYNEQFF.

The chain links TRBV9 to TRBJ2-1; 9 nucleotides match TRBD1. CDR3 length: 16 residues. Germline CDR1 is SGDLS and CDR2 is YYNGEE. Trimming took 3 bases from V and 4 from J; bases not matched to a gene: 8. The CDR3 here is CASSASVGQGYNEQFF. DNA for the CDR3: TGTGCCAGCAGCGCCTCAGTGGGACAGGGTTACAATGAGCAGTTCTTC. Full variable domain (remainder filled in from reference TRBV9 and TRBJ2-1): DSGVTQTPKHLITATGQRVTLRCSPRSGDLSVYWYQQSLDQGLQFLIQYYNGEERAKGNILERFSAQQFPDLHSELNLSSLELGDSALYFCASSASVGQGYNEQFFGPGTRLTVL.

The chain has TRBV13 and TRBJ2-7, with 13 bases fitting TRBD2. In germline, CDR1 is PRHDT, CDR2 FYEKMQ (reference sequence). V shed 5 bases, J shed 4 bases, and the junction held 8 bases outside the gene matches. The CDR3 is 16 amino acids. CDR3 DNA sequence: TGTGCCAGCAGCCCAAGGACTAGCGGGAGTGGGTACGAGCAGTACTTC. It yields the protein CASSPRTSGSGYEQYF.

This clone was recorded a few times. The V gene is TRBV19, the J gene TRBJ2-1, with 10 bases that match TRBD1. V dropped 5 bases and J dropped 8; count of bases not matched to a gene: 9. This CDR3 region has 15 residues. Germline assignment: CDR1 LNHDA and CDR2 SQIVND (reference sequence). The CDR3 DNA reads TGTGCCAGTAGTCAAGACAGGGGGCACGGTGATGAGCAGTTCTTC. Protein sequence: CASSQDRGHGDEQFF.

This clone has more than one count but fewer than ten. This chain joins TRBV7-9 and TRBJ2-7; D gene ambiguous. The CDR3 consists of 14 residues. The V end was cut by 0 bases, the J end by 2 bases, with 8 bases between. Germline V gene sequence: CDR1 SEHNR, CDR2 FQNEAQ (reference sequence). Written as DNA, the CDR3 is TGTGCCAGCAGCTTAGCGGCGGCCCCCTACGAGCAGTACTTC. As protein: CASSLAAAPYEQYF.

V gene TRBV27 combines with J gene TRBJ1-1, with D uncertain. V was clipped by 2 bases and J by 5 bases, with 9 bases between them. Germline CDR1 reads MNHEY; CDR2 reads SMNVEV (reference sequence). This CDR3 has 13 amino acids. Written as DNA, the CDR3 is TGTGCCAGCAGTTTACGGAGAGGGACTGAAGCTTTCTTT. Its translation is CASSLRRGTEAFF.

The V gene is TRBV4-1, the J gene TRBJ1-4; D unclear. The CDR3 loop spans 16 amino acids. V lost 0 bases and J lost 5, with 13 bases in between. Germline CDR1 MGHRA, CDR2 YSYEKL. The CDR3 DNA reads TGCGCCAGCAGCCAAGATTCTCCAGGTTTAAATGAAAAACTGTTTTTT. Translation gives CASSQDSPGLNEKLFF.

The rearrangement uses TRBV30 and TRBJ1-1; D gene uncertain. Germline CDR1 reads GTSNPN; CDR2 reads SVGIG (reference sequence). This CDR3 region has 12 residues. Trimming stripped 0 bases from V and 3 bases from J, with 5 bases between. The CDR3 loop reads CAWSVDYTEAFF. The CDR3 DNA sequence: TGTGCCTGGAGTGTAGACTACACTGAAGCTTTCTTT.

A single count supports this clone. The chain employs TRBV9 and TRBJ2-2; weak D call: TRBD1 (5 bases). The CDR3 covers 15 residues. Looked up from germline, CDR1 is SGDLS and CDR2 is YYNGEE. V gave up 4 bases and J gave up 5 bases, with 15 bases separating them. The CDR3 DNA is TGTGCCAGCAGCCCCGCGCAGGGAACTACCGGGGAGCTGTTTTTT. Residues: CASSPAQGTTGELFF.

The chain links TRBV5-6 to TRBJ2-5, with a possible D match to TRBD1 (5 bases). The CDR3 runs to 14 residues. The V gene lost 0 bases and the J gene lost 5 bases, with 11 bases spanning the gap. Germline CDR1 and CDR2: SGHDT and YYEEEE. This CDR3 reads CASSLVVGRETQYF. CDR3 sequence (DNA): TGTGCCAGCAGCTTGGTCGTGGGGCGGGAGACCCAGTACTTC.

The chain uses TRBV12-3 or TRBV12-4 and TRBJ1-1; 7 bases line up with TRBD1. There are 13 residues in the CDR3. The V segment lost 8 bases and the J segment 0 bases; nucleotides outside the gene matches: 3. This CDR3 is CASWGQLNTEAFF. CDR3 nucleotides: TGTGCCAGCTGGGGACAGCTGAACACTGAAGCTTTCTTT.

The rearrangement links TRBV3-1 (or the pseudogene TRBV3-2) to TRBJ2-5; D unresolved. The CDR3 runs to 17 residues. CDR1 is LGHDT, CDR2 YNNKEL, per germline (reference sequence). Trimming removed 8 bases at V and 5 bases at J, with 27 bases between. This chain's CDR3 is CASEPGAGAPGGETQYF. Written as DNA, the CDR3 is TGTGCCAGCGAGCCAGGCGCAGGCGCCCCAGGTGGGGAGACCCAGTACTTC.

V is TRBV7-2 and J is TRBJ2-7; D is perhaps TRBD2 (5 bases). Germline V gene data show CDR1 as SGHTA and CDR2 as FQGNSA. Trimming pared 4 bases from V and 6 bases from J, leaving 19 bases between. The CDR3 spans 15 residues. CDR3 region: CASSSTSLASGEQYF. CDR3 bases: TGTGCCAGCAGCTCTACCTCCCTAGCATCGGGCGAGCAGTACTTC.

This clone was picked up a small number of times. The chain couples TRBV18 to TRBJ1-4; D remains ambiguous. Germline lookup yields CDR1 KGHSH and CDR2 LQKENI. The V end was cut by 0 bases, the J end by 6 bases, with 5 bases between. The CDR3 is made up of 13 amino acids. The CDR3 nucleotides are TGTGCCAGCTCACCACCAACAGATGAAAAACTGTTTTTT. Translated, it gives CASSPPTDEKLFF. Filled out from reference TRBV18 and TRBJ1-4, the complete variable domain reads NAGVMQNPRHLVRRRGQEARLRCSPMKGHSHVYWYRQLPEEGLKFMVYLQKENIIDESGMPKERFSAEFPKEGPSILRIQQVVRGDSAAYFCASSPPTDEKLFFGSGTQLSVL.

The table lists this clone with a few counts. The V gene is TRBV7-2, the J gene TRBJ1-1; tentative D call: TRBD1 (5 bases). Germline CDR1 is SGHTA and CDR2 is FQGNSA. CDR3 length: 14 residues. Trimming shortened V by 2 bases and J by 5 bases, and 12 bases separated the two germline ends. The CDR3 region has the DNA TGTGCCAGCAGCTTAAGGGGTCCTGAGACTGAAGCTTTCTTT. Protein: CASSLRGPETEAFF. The complete variable domain, with remaining parts taken from reference TRBV7-2 and TRBJ1-1, reads GAGVSQSPSNKVTEKGKDVELRCDPISGHTALYWYRQSLGQGLEFLIYFQGNSAPDKSGLPSDRFSAERTGGSVSTLTIQRTQQEDSAVYLCASSLRGPETEAFFGQGTRLTVV.

This clone was detected only once. The V and J genes are TRBV29-1 and TRBJ1-2, with a tentative D call TRBD1 (6 bases). The germline V gene has CDR1 SQVTM and CDR2 ANQGSEA. This CDR3 has 13 amino acids. V lost 4 bases and J 0 bases, leaving 9 bases between the germline ends. The DNA of the CDR3 is TGCAGCGTTGTAAACAGGGCTAACTATGGCTACACCTTC. Protein product: CSVVNRANYGYTF.

This chain joins TRBV7-2 and TRBJ2-1; no clear D. Germline CDR1 SGHTA, CDR2 FQGNSA. V was clipped by 4 bases and J by 3 bases, with 4 bases between them. The CDR3 spans 12 residues. CDR3 bases: TGTGCCAGCAGCTCCATCTACAATGAGCAGTTCTTC. Residues: CASSSIYNEQFF.

Only a few counts were recorded for this clone. The CDR3 sequence: CASSRRLGQKDNEQFF. CDR3 DNA: TGTGCCAGCAGCCGTCGGCTAGGACAGAAAGACAATGAGCAGTTCTTC. J is TRBJ2-1 and V is TRBV3-1 (or the pseudogene TRBV3-2); TRBD1 is a possible D gene (6 bases). The CDR3 runs to 16 residues. Germline CDR1 is LGHDT and CDR2 is YNNKEL (reference sequence). V was trimmed by 4 bases and J by 5 bases, leaving 18 bases between them.

The V call is TRBV11-2, the J call TRBJ2-3, with a possible D match to TRBD2 (6 bases). Per the germline V gene, CDR1 is SGHAT and CDR2 is FQNNGV. Trimming took 5 bases from V and 5 from J, leaving 20 bases between them. The CDR3 contains 16 residues. The CDR3 region is CASSMRGREFRDTQYF. The CDR3, as DNA: TGTGCCAGCAGCATGCGGGGCAGGGAGTTTCGAGATACGCAGTATTTT.